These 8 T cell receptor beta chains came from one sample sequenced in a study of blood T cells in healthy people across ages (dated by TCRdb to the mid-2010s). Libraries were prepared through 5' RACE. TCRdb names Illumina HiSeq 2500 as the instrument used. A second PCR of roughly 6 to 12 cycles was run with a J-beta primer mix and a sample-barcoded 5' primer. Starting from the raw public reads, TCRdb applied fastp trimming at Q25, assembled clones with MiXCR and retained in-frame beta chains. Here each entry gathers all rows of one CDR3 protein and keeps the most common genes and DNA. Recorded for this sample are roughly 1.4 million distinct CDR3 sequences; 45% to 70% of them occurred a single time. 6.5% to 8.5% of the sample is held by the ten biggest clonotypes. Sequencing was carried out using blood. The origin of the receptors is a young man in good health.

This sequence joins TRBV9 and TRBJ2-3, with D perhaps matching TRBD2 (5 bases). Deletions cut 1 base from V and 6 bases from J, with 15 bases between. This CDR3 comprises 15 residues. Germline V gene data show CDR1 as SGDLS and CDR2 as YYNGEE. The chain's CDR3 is CASSVLATHADTQYF. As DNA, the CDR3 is TGTGCCAGCAGCGTACTAGCAACTCACGCCGATACGCAGTATTTT.

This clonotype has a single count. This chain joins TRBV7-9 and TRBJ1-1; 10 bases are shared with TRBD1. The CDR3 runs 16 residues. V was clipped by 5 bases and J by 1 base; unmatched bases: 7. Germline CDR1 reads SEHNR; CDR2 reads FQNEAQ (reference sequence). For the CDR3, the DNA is TGTGCCAGCAGCGTATGGACAGGGGGTGCGAACACTGAAGCTTTCTTT. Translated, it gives CASSVWTGGANTEAFF.

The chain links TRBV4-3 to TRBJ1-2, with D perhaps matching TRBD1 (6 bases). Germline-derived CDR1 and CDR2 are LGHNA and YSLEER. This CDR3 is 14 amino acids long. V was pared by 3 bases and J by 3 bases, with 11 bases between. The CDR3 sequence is CASSQETGDYGYTF. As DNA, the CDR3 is TGCGCCAGCAGCCAGGAGACAGGCGACTATGGCTACACCTTC.

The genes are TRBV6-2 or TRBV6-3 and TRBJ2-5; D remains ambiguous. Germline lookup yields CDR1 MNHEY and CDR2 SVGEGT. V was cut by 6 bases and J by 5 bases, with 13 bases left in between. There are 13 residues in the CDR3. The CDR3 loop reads CASRVDSRETQYF. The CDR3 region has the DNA TGTGCCAGCAGGGTAGACTCGCGGGAGACCCAGTACTTC.

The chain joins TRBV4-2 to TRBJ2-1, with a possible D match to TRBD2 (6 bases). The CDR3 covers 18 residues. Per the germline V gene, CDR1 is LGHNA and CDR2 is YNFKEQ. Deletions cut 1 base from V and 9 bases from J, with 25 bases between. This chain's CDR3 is CASSQVLLVWTNTCEQFF. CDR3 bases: TGTGCCAGCAGCCAAGTCCTCTTAGTCTGGACTAATACATGTGAGCAGTTCTTC.

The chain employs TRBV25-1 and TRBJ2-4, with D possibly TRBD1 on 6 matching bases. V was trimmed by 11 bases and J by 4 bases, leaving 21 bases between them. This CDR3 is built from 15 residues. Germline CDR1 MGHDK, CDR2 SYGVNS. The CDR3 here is CAHSEGLGAKNIQYF. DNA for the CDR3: TGTGCCCACAGTGAAGGGTTGGGGGCGAAAAACATTCAGTACTTC.

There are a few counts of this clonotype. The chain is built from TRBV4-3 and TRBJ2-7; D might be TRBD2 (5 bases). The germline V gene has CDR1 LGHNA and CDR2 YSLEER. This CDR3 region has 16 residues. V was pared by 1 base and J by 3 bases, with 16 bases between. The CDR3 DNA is TGCGCCAGCAGCCAAGTTCAAGCGGTACCCTTCTACGAGCAGTACTTC. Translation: CASSQVQAVPFYEQYF.

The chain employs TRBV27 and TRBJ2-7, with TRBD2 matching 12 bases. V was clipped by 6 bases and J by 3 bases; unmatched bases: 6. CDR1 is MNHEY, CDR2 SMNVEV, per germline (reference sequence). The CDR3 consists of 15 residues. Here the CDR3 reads CASSLTSGGFYEQYF. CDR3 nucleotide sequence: TGTGCCAGCAGCCTGACTAGCGGGGGCTTCTACGAGCAGTACTTC.